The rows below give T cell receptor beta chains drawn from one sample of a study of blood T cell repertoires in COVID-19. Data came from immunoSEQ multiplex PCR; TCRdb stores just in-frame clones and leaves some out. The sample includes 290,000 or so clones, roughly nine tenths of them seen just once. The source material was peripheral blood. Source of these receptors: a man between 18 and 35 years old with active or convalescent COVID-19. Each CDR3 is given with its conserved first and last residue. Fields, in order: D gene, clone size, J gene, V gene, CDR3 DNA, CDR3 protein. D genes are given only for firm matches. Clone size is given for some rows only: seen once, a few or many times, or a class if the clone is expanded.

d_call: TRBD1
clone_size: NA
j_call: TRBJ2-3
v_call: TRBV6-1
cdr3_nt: TGTGCCAGCAGTGCATCGATTGGGACAGGTTTCACAGATACGCAGTATTTT
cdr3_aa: CASSASIGTGFTDTQYF

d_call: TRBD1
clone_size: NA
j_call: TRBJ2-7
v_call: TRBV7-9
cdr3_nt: TGTGCCAGCAGCTCACCCCACGGCCGGGACAGGGTGGCCTACGAGCAGTACTTC
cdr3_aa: CASSSPHGRDRVAYEQYF

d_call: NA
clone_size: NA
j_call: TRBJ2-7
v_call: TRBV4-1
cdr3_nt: TGCGCCAGCAGCCACGTGGGCGTCTCCTACGAGCAGTACTTC
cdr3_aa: CASSHVGVSYEQYF

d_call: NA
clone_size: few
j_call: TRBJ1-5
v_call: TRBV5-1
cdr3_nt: TGCGCCAGCAGCTTGGTGGGGGGGCCCAATCAGCCCCAGCATTTT
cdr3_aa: CASSLVGGPNQPQHF

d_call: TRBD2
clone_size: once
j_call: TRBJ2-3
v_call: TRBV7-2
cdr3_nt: TGTGCCAGCAGCCCAGCGGGACCACTCTTCGGGGATACGCAGTATTTT
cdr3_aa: CASSPAGPLFGDTQYF

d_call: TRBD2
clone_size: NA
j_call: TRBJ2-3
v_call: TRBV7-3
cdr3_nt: TGTGCCAGCAGCTCCGGGACTAGCGGGAGGGATACGCAGTATTTT
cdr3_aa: CASSSGTSGRDTQYF

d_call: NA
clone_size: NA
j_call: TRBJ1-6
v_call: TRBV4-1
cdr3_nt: TGCGCCAGCAGCCAGGGGGGGAATTCACCCCTCCACTTT
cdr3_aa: CASSQGGNSPLHF

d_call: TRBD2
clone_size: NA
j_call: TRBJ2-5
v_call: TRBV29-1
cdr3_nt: TGCAGCGTTGGGACTAGCGGGGGCTACGAAGAGACCCAGTACTTC
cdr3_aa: CSVGTSGGYEETQYF

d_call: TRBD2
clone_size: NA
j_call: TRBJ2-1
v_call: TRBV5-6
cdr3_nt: TGTGCCAGCAGCTTGCGAACTAGCGGAATGAATGAGCAGTTCTTC
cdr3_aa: CASSLRTSGMNEQFF

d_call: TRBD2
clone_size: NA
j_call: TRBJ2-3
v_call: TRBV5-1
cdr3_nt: TGCGCCAGCAGCTCGGGACTAGCGGGAGCCTATACGCAGTATTTT
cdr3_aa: CASSSGLAGAYTQYF

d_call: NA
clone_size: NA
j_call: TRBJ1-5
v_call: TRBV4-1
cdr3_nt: TGCGCCAGCAGCCAAGATCTGAGACGCGGATGGGGCAATCAGCCCCAGCATTTT
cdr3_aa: CASSQDLRRGWGNQPQHF

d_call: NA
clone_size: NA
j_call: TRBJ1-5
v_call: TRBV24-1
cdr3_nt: TGTGCCACCAGCGAAGGGAAGCAGGGGAATCAGCCCCAGCATTTT
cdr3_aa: CATSEGKQGNQPQHF

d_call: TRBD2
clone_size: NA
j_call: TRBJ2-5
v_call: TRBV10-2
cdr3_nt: TGCGCCAGCAGTGTCAACGGGAGGGCCTGGGAGACCCAGTACTTC
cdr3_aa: CASSVNGRAWETQYF

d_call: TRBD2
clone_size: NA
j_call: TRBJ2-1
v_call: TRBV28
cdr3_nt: TGTGCCAGCAGCCTCCCGGGACTAGCGGGATCCTACAATGAGCAGTTCTTC
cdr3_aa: CASSLPGLAGSYNEQFF

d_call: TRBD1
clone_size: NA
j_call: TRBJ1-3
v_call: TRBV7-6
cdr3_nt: TGTGCCAGCAGCTTAGGCCCGGGACAGGGATCCAACACCATATATTTT
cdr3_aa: CASSLGPGQGSNTIYF

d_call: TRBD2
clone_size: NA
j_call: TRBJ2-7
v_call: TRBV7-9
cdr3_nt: TGTGCCAGCAGCTTATCGACTAGCGGGAACGGCGAGCAGTACTTC
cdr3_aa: CASSLSTSGNGEQYF

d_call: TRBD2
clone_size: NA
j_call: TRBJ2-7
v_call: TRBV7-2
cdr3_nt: TGTGCCAGCAATGGGGGGGGAAGTGGCGAGCAGTACTTC
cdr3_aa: CASNGGGSGEQYF

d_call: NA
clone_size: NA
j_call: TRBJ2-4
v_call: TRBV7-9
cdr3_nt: TGTGCCAGCAGCGCAACAGGGAGCAAAAACATTCAGTACTTC
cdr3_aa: CASSATGSKNIQYF

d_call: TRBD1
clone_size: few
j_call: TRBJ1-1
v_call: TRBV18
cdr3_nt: TGTGCCAGCTCACCACCGCAGGGGGTGGGCACTGAAGCTTTCTTT
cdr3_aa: CASSPPQGVGTEAFF

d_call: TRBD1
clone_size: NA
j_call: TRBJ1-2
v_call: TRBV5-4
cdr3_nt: TGTGCCAGCAGCTACGGACAGGCCTATAACTATGGCTACACCTTC
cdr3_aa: CASSYGQAYNYGYTF

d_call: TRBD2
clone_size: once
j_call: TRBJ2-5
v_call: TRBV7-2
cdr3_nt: TGTGCCAGCAGCTTAACAGCAGGACTAGTCGGGGAGACCCAGTACTTC
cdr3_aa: CASSLTAGLVGETQYF

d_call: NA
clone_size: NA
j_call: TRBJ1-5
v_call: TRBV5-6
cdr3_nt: TGTGCCAGCAGCGCCCGGGTGACAGACAATCAGCCCCAGCATTTT
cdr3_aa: CASSARVTDNQPQHF

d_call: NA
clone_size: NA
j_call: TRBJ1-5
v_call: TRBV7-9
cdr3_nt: TGTGCCAGCAGCCAGGACAATCAAGAGGCCCAGCATTTT
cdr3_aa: CASSQDNQEAQHF

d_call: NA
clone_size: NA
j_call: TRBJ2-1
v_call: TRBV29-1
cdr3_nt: TGCAGCGCCGGACAATACAATGAGCAGTTCTTC
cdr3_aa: CSAGQYNEQFF

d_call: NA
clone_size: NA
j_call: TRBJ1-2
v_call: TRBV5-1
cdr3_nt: TGCGCCAGCAGCGGACTTGTTGGGGGCGCAAACGGTGGCTACACCTTC
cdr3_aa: CASSGLVGGANGGYTF

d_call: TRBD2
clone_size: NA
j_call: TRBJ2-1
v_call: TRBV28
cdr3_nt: TGTGCCACCAGTAGCGGGAGTGAAGGGTGGTACAATGAGCAGTTCTTC
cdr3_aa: CATSSGSEGWYNEQFF

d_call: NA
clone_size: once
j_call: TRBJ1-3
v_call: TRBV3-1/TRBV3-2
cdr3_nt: TGTGCCAGCAGCCTCCGGACAGTCCCTCGTCCTGGAAACACCATATATTTT
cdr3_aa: CASSLRTVPRPGNTIYF

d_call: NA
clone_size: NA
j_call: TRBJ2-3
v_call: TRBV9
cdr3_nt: TGTGCCAGCAGCGTAGTAAGCTCCGGCCGGAGTTCCCTCTCCACAGATACGCAGTATTTT
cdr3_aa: CASSVVSSGRSSLSTDTQYF

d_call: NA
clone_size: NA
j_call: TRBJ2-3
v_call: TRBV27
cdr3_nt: TGTGCCAGCAGTTTCGAGACTGGCACAGATACGCAGTATTTT
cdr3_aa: CASSFETGTDTQYF

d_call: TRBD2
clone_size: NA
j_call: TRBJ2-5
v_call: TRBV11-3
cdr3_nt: TGTGCCAGCAGCCCCGGACTAGCGGGAGGAGAGACCCAGTACTTC
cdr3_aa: CASSPGLAGGETQYF